A single T cell receptor beta chain is shown here with its context. As handled by the study authors: Reference gene primer amplification gave nucleated cell count estimates. The table came from immunoSEQ multiplex PCR; TCRdb's copy has only in-frame clones and leaves some out. V and J calls and clone size are copied from that table; D and trimming were computed from the DNA. Altogether 35,000 to 50,000 clones are present, roughly 80% being singletons, with the ten largest covering about 24%. This record comes from a study of blood T cell repertoires in COVID-19. The wider study: The origin of the acute and convalescent COVID-19 samples was the United States, Italy and Spain. Sample material is recorded as cDNA or gDNA derived from T cells, B-cell-depleted T cells, or PBMCs.

This CDR3 has 15 residues. Germline V gene data show CDR1 as WNHNN and CDR2 as SYGVQD (reference sequence). Trimming removed 5 bases from V and 6 bases from J; junction bases left unmatched: 6. The chain links TRBV10-1 to TRBJ2-1; 11 bases agree with TRBD2. The receptor comes from a human donor with acute or convalescent COVID-19. The donor label of this sample is uncertain. The sample taken for sequencing was peripheral blood. CDR3 nucleotide sequence: TGCGCCAGCAGTCGACTAGCGGGAAGCATCAATGAGCAGTTCTTC. Encoded protein: CASSRLAGSINEQFF.